The entry below gives a single T cell receptor (beta chain) sequence along with its context. Its antigen is not identified. Its ends do not fully match the called genes, so a read error is possible. The data originate from a study of CD8+CD57+ T cells in acquired aplastic anemia. Study as a whole: Each DNA sample taken from sorted CD4+ and CD8+ cells came to about 3 ug on average. Findings of the study overall: Patients and controls shared some 30 CD8+ CDR3 sequences, highly expressed in patients.

The template for TCR beta VDJ and CDR3 sequence profiling was genomic DNA. TCRdb itself ran the reads through MiXCR, one entry per CDR3 protein. Of fewer than 300,000 distinct CDR3 sequences in the sample, roughly 80% were seen once. Patients sequenced had flow cytometry evidence of CD8+CD57+ cell expansion. The germline V gene encodes CDR1 LNHDA and CDR2 SQIVND (reference sequence). The CDR3 contains 15 residues. The sequenced material came from sorted CD4+, CD8+, or CD8+CD57+ T cells (not recorded which) from PBMCs. The sequence derives from a human donor with aplastic anemia. The gene calls are TRBV19 and TRBJ2-3; 12 bases align to TRBD2. CDR3 nucleotide sequence: TGTGCCAGCAGTATGACTAGCGGGAGCGGCGATACGCAGTTTTTT. Its protein product is CASSMTSGSGDTQFF.